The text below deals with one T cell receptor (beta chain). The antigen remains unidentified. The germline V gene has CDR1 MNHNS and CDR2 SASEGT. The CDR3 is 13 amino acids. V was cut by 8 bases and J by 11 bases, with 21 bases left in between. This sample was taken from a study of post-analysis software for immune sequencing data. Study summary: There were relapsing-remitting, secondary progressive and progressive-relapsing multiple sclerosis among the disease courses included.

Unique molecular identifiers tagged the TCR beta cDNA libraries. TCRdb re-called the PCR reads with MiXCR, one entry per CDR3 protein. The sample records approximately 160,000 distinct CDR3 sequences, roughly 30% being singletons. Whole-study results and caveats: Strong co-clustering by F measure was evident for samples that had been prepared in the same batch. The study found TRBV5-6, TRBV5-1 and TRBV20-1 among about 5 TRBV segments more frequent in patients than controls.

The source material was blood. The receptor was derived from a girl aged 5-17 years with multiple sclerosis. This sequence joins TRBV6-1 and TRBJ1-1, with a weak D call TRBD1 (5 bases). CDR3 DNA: TGTGCCAGCCCCAACTCCGGGGGGGTCGAGGCTTTCTTT. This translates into CASPNSGGVEAFF.